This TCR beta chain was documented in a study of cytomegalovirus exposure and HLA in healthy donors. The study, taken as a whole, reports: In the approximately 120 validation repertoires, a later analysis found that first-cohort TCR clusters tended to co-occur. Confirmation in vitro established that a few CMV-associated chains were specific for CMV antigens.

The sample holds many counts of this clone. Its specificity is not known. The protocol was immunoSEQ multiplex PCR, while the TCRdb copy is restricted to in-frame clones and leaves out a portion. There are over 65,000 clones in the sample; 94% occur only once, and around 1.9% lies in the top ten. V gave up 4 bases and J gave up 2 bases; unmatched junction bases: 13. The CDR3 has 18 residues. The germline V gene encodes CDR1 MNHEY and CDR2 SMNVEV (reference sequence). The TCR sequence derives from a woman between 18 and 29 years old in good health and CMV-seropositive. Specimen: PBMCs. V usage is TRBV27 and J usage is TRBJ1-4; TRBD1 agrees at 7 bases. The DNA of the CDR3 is TGTGCCAGCAGTTCCCCGGCGGACAGGTTCGGTACTAATGAAAAACTGTTTTTT. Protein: CASSSPADRFGTNEKLFF.